This record looks at one T cell receptor (beta chain) sequence and its context. Its antigen remains unidentified. TCRdb redid the calling of the reads with MiXCR, one entry per CDR3 protein. The table records 160,000 or so distinct CDR3 sequences, about 25% of them present only once. These data originate in a study of T cell repertoires in cytomegalovirus infection. General study findings and limits: Dominant in the ex vivo response were TCR beta clonotypes restricted by HLA-C and specific for CMV. Identification of carriers of CMV plus the relevant HLA was performed using cumulative public TCR beta family frequency.

CDR1 SGHDN and CDR2 FVKESK come from the germline V gene. V was pared by 0 bases and J by 6 bases, with 17 bases between. There are 17 residues in the CDR3. Sample: PBMCs. This rearrangement joins TRBV14 to TRBJ1-4; maybe TRBD1 (5 bases). This receptor was identified in a human donor in good health (CMV status not recorded). Some clones in this sample may be carry-over from other donors' samples. DNA of the CDR3: TGTGCCAGCAGCCAAGAAAACGCGCATAGGGACGATGAAAAACTGTTTTTT. Residues: CASSQENAHRDDEKLFF.